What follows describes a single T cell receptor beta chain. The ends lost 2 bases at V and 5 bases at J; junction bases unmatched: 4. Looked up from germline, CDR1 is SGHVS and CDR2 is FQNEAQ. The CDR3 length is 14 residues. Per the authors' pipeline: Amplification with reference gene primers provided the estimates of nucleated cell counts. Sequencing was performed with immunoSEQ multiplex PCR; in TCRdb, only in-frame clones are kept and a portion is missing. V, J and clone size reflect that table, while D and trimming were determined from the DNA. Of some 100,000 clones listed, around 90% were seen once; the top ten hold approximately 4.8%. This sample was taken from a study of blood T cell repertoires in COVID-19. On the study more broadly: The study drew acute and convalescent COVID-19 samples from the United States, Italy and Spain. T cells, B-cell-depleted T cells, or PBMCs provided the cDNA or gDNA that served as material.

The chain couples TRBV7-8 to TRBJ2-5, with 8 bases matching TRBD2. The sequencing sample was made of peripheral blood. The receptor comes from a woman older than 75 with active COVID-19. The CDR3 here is CASSLLTSGETQYF. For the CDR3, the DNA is TGTGCCAGCAGCTTACTCACTAGCGGCGAGACCCAGTACTTC.